The 14 T cell receptor beta chains listed next were all sequenced from one sample in a study of T cells after yellow fever vaccination. TCRdb itself ran the 5' RACE reads through MiXCR, one entry per CDR3 protein. The sample includes 150,000 to 200,000 distinct CDR3 sequences, approximately 11% of them seen just once. This material consisted of CD8+ T cells sorted from PBMCs, taken 15 days after the yellow fever booster vaccination. The origin of the receptors is a man younger than 35 who received the YFV17D yellow fever vaccine.

Only a few counts were recorded for this clonotype. The J gene is TRBJ2-7, the V gene TRBV6-2 or TRBV6-3; 9 bases line up with TRBD1. This CDR3 region has 16 residues. The ends lost 0 bases at V and 5 bases at J; junction bases unmatched: 8. Looked up from germline, CDR1 is MNHEY and CDR2 is SVGEGT. The CDR3, as DNA: TGTGCCAGCAGTTACTCCGAAGGACAGGGGAGGAACGAGCAGTACGTC. Translated, it gives CASSYSEGQGRNEQYV.

This clonotype has a count of ten or more. The V gene is TRBV29-1, the J gene TRBJ2-3, with D possibly being TRBD1 (7 bases). V was cut by 6 bases and J by 5 bases, with 21 bases left in between. The germline gives CDR1 SQVTM, CDR2 ANQGSEA. The CDR3 contains 15 residues. This CDR3 reads CSVEEADRRGDTQYF. As DNA, the CDR3 is TGCAGCGTCGAGGAGGCGGACAGGAGGGGAGATACGCAGTATTTT.

This clonotype was detected only a few times. The genes are TRBV9 and TRBJ2-7, with TRBD1 matching over 10 bases. The germline V gene encodes CDR1 SGDLS and CDR2 YYNGEE. The CDR3 has 16 amino acids. J gave up 5 bases and V 0 bases, and 8 bases lay outside the gene matches. The CDR3 spells CASSVEGTGVSDEQYF. The CDR3 nucleotides read TGTGCCAGCAGCGTAGAAGGGACAGGGGTGTCGGACGAGCAGTACTTC.

V is TRBV19 and J is TRBJ1-5; unclear D gene. V lost 7 bases, J lost 2 bases, and 9 bases lay in between. The germline CDR1 and CDR2 sequences are LNHDA and SQIVND (reference sequence). This CDR3 spans 13 amino acids. This CDR3 reads CASTRRGNQPQHF. CDR3 sequence (DNA): TGTGCCAGTACGAGGCGGGGCAATCAGCCCCAGCATTTT.

This clonotype has only a few counts. V usage is TRBV3-1 and J usage is TRBJ1-2; unclear D gene. Trimming took off 3 bases at V and 0 bases at J, with 17 bases between the two ends. CDR3 length equals 17 residues. CDR1 and CDR2 from the germline V gene are LGHDT and YNNKEL (reference sequence). CDR3 DNA sequence: TGTGCCAGCAGCCAGCTTTACAGCTCATCATCTAACTATGGCTACACCTTC. It yields the protein CASSQLYSSSSNYGYTF.

V usage is TRBV6-2 or TRBV6-3 and J usage is TRBJ2-7; D possibly uses TRBD1 or TRBD2 (5 bases each). This CDR3 is built from 12 residues. In germline, CDR1 is MNHEY, CDR2 SVGEGT. V lost 6 bases and J 7 bases, leaving 13 bases between the germline ends. The CDR3 loop is CASSRGGTEQYF. In DNA, the CDR3 is TGTGCCAGCAGCCGTGGGGGTACGGAGCAGTACTTC.

This clonotype has more than one count but fewer than ten. V gene TRBV12-3 or TRBV12-4 combines with J gene TRBJ2-1; D uncertain. The CDR3 is 11 amino acids. Trimming removed 2 bases at V and 8 bases at J, with 4 bases between. CDR3 sequence reads: CASSLIYEQFF. CDR3 DNA: TGTGCCAGCAGTTTAATATATGAGCAGTTCTTC.

The sample holds many counts of this clonotype. The genes are TRBV6-2 or TRBV6-3 and TRBJ2-7; D ambiguous. Germline V gene data show CDR1 as MNHEY and CDR2 as SVGEGT. The CDR3 consists of 16 residues. The V end was cut by 0 bases, the J end by 0 bases, with 12 bases between. The CDR3 bases are TGTGCCAGCAGTTACTCGGTCAACAGTTACTCCTACGAGCAGTACTTC. Encoded protein: CASSYSVNSYSYEQYF.

The table lists this clonotype with a few counts. The rearrangement links TRBV20-1 to TRBJ2-5; perhaps TRBD2 as D (5 bases). Trimming shortened V by 5 bases and J by 5 bases, and 9 bases separated the two germline ends. The CDR3 contains 11 residues. From germline, CDR1 is DFQATT and CDR2 SNEGSKA (reference sequence). The CDR3 DNA reads TGCAGTGCTCGAGGGCGGGAGACCCAGTACTTC. Translating it yields CSARGRETQYF.

The rearrangement joins TRBV7-9 to TRBJ2-5; 7 bases map to TRBD1. This CDR3 region has 15 residues. J lost 5 bases, V lost 5 bases, and 11 bases had no gene match. Germline lookup yields CDR1 SEHNR and CDR2 FQNEAQ (reference sequence). CDR3 loop: CASSRGVTGLETQYF. The CDR3 region has the DNA TGTGCCAGCAGCAGAGGGGTGACAGGGCTGGAGACCCAGTACTTC.

At least ten counts were recorded for this clonotype. The chain couples TRBV15 to TRBJ2-3; 7 positions match TRBD2. The CDR3 runs 16 residues. CDR1 and CDR2 (germline): LNHNV, YYDKDF (reference sequence). V lost 1 base to trimming and J lost 2 bases; unmatched junction nucleotides: 6. Here the CDR3 reads CATSRANGGTTDTQYF. The CDR3 bases are TGTGCCACCAGCAGAGCGAACGGGGGGACCACAGATACGCAGTATTTT.

The chain employs TRBV12-3 or TRBV12-4 and TRBJ2-4, with 7 bases lining up with TRBD1. V gave up 5 bases and J gave up 8 bases; unmatched junction bases: 12. The CDR3 runs 15 residues. CDR3 region: CASSPDDRVGDIQYF. As DNA, the CDR3 is TGTGCCAGCAGTCCGGATGACAGGGTGGGAGACATTCAGTACTTC.

The chain combines TRBV7-6 with TRBJ2-1; TRBD2 might be the D (5 bases). With 2 bases removed from V and 6 bases from J, the gap between germline ends came to 8 bases. The CDR3 runs 13 residues. Per the germline V gene, CDR1 is SGHVS and CDR2 is FNYEAQ. The CDR3 sequence is CASSLTGSNEQFF. The CDR3 bases are TGTGCCAGCAGCTTAACGGGGAGCAATGAGCAGTTCTTC.

The chain employs TRBV27 and TRBJ2-3; TRBD2 matches at 10 bases. Germline V lookup: CDR1 MNHEY, CDR2 SMNVEV (reference sequence). V gave up 6 bases and J gave up 2 bases; unmatched junction bases: 5. This CDR3 comprises 15 residues. The CDR3 region has the DNA TGTGCCAGCAGACTAGCGGGGTTACTCACAGATACGCAGTATTTT. Protein sequence: CASRLAGLLTDTQYF.